This T cell receptor beta chain was found in a study of blood T cell repertoires in COVID-19. Across the whole study: Sources were T cells, B-cell-depleted T cells, or PBMCs; the material itself was cDNA or gDNA.

The CDR3 extends over 13 amino acids. CDR1 and CDR2 from the germline V gene are SEHNR and FQNEAQ (reference sequence). V dropped 1 base and J dropped 2 bases, with 6 bases sitting between them. Original processing notes: Reference gene primer amplification yielded estimated nucleated cell counts. The data were produced by immunoSEQ multiplex PCR, yet TCRdb's version contains in-frame clones alone and is incomplete. V and J calls and clone size are those listed in that table; D and trimming were worked out from the DNA. Of 100,000 to 150,000 clones in the sample, around nine tenths were seen once. This TCR came from a woman older than 75 with acute or convalescent COVID-19. The chain combines TRBV7-9 with TRBJ2-7; tentatively, D is TRBD1 (6 bases). Sequenced material: peripheral blood. CDR3 residues: CASSLGTAYEQYF. In nucleotides, the CDR3 is TGTGCCAGCAGCTTAGGGACAGCCTACGAGCAGTACTTC.